The rows below give T cell receptor beta chains drawn from one sample of a study of regulatory T cells in long-lasting Graves disease. TCRdb ran MiXCR on the multiplex PCR reads and lists one entry per CDR3 protein. The sample lists 310,000 or so distinct CDR3 sequences, 20% to 25% occurring once. Source: peripheral blood mononuclear cells (PBMCs), taken when the disease was refractory, from a patient treated with antithyroid drugs. The receptors were sampled from a female donor with Graves disease. Both conserved end residues are part of each CDR3. The D gene is left open where the match is weak. Clone size is given for some rows only: seen once, a few or many times, or a class if the clone is expanded.

v_call: TRBV28
d_call: .
j_call: TRBJ1-1
clone_size: many
cdr3_nt: TGTGCCAGCAATGATTACACTGAAGCTTTCTTT
cdr3_aa: CASNDYTEAFF

v_call: TRBV15
d_call: TRBD2
j_call: TRBJ2-7
clone_size: .
cdr3_nt: TGTGCCACCAGCGAGACTAGCGCGGACTACTACGAGCAGTACTTC
cdr3_aa: CATSETSADYYEQYF

v_call: TRBV11-2
d_call: .
j_call: TRBJ2-7
clone_size: .
cdr3_nt: TGTGCCAGCACCCCACCGACCTACGAGCAGTACTTC
cdr3_aa: CASTPPTYEQYF

v_call: TRBV7-9
d_call: TRBD1
j_call: TRBJ2-5
clone_size: .
cdr3_nt: TGTGCCAGCAGCCAGACAGGGGAAGGGGAGACCCAGTACTTC
cdr3_aa: CASSQTGEGETQYF

v_call: TRBV9
d_call: TRBD1
j_call: TRBJ2-2
clone_size: few
cdr3_nt: TGTGCCAGCAGCGCGGGACAGGGAGTAAACACCGGGGAGCTGTTTTTT
cdr3_aa: CASSAGQGVNTGELFF

v_call: TRBV20-1
d_call: .
j_call: TRBJ2-4
clone_size: .
cdr3_nt: TGCAGTGCCATGCTCAGGGGAGGGGTCAAAAACATTCAGTACTTC
cdr3_aa: CSAMLRGGVKNIQYF

v_call: TRBV6-2/TRBV6-3
d_call: .
j_call: TRBJ2-2
clone_size: .
cdr3_nt: TGTGCCAGCAGTTCCCACATACTGGACAATTTAAACACCGGGGAGCTGTTTTTT
cdr3_aa: CASSSHILDNLNTGELFF

v_call: TRBV7-2
d_call: .
j_call: TRBJ1-5
clone_size: .
cdr3_nt: TGTGCCAGCAGCGCCCGGGCCAATCAGCCCCAGCATTTT
cdr3_aa: CASSARANQPQHF

v_call: TRBV15
d_call: TRBD1
j_call: TRBJ1-3
clone_size: .
cdr3_nt: TGTGCCACCAGCAACCGGCATCAGGGGGGAGACACCATATATTTT
cdr3_aa: CATSNRHQGGDTIYF

v_call: TRBV4-1
d_call: TRBD2
j_call: TRBJ2-7
clone_size: .
cdr3_nt: TGCGCCAGCAGCCAAACTAGCGGGAGGTACTCCTACGAGCAGTACTTC
cdr3_aa: CASSQTSGRYSYEQYF

v_call: TRBV9
d_call: TRBD2
j_call: TRBJ2-5
clone_size: .
cdr3_nt: TGTGCCAGCAGCCCAAGTAGCGGGAGACCCCACCAAGAGACCCAGTACTTC
cdr3_aa: CASSPSSGRPHQETQYF

v_call: TRBV10-3
d_call: .
j_call: TRBJ1-5
clone_size: .
cdr3_nt: TGTGCCATCAGTGAGTCGCCAGGACAGCCCCAGCATTTT
cdr3_aa: CAISESPGQPQHF

v_call: TRBV6-1
d_call: TRBD1
j_call: TRBJ2-7
clone_size: many
cdr3_nt: TGTGCCAGCAGCACCGGGACAGGGGGCTTGTACGAGCAGTACTTC
cdr3_aa: CASSTGTGGLYEQYF